This is a list of T cell receptor beta chains from one sample in a study of graft-versus-host responses after intestinal transplantation. Their cognate antigens are unknown. The repertoire was sequenced with immunoSEQ multiplex PCR; TCRdb's copy has only in-frame clones and lacks some. The top ten clones hold about 0.18% of a sample with over 80,000 clones, about nine tenths of them seen once. This specimen consisted of unstimulated CD4+ T cells sorted from spleen or lymph node cells, obtained before transplant. Source of these receptors: a human donor who was the organ donor for an intestinal transplant. Both conserved end residues are part of each CDR3. D genes are given only for firm matches.

V	J	D	DNA	CDR3
TRBV12-5	TRBJ1-2	-	TGTGCTAGTGGTTTGAGACTTGCCCGACAGTTCTATGGCTACACCTTC	CASGLRLARQFYGYTF
TRBV7-3	TRBJ2-1	TRBD1	TGTGCCAGCAGCCCTGAGACCGGGACAGGGGGGAATGAGCAGTTCTTC	CASSPETGTGGNEQFF
TRBV4-2	TRBJ2-5	-	TGTGCCAGCAGCCCATACTACCGTGAGACCCAGTACTTC	CASSPYYRETQYF
TRBV11-2	TRBJ1-1	-	TGTGCCAGCAGCTTCACAGTTGGCGAACAGGGAGGGGCTTTCTTT	CASSFTVGEQGGAFF
TRBV28	TRBJ2-7	-	TGTGCCAGCGCTCGGGGGAGCTCCTACGAGCAGTACTTC	CASARGSSYEQYF
TRBV5-4	TRBJ1-5	TRBD1	TGTGCCAGCAGCTTTCATGCCGGGACAGGGGGCCTCAATCAGCCCCAGCATTTT	CASSFHAGTGGLNQPQHF
TRBV28	TRBJ1-4	-	TGTGCCAGCAGTTTAGACATGGGCGAAAAACTGTTTTTT	CASSLDMGEKLFF
TRBV4-1	TRBJ2-4	TRBD1	TGCGCCAGCAGCCAACGCCCGGGACAGGGGGCGGGAAACATTCAGTACTTC	CASSQRPGQGAGNIQYF
TRBV4-3	TRBJ2-7	TRBD2	TGCGCCAGCAGCCAAGAGGTTTGGGGAGGGTTCCTCATCGAGCAGTACTTC	CASSQEVWGGFLIEQYF
TRBV2	TRBJ2-1	TRBD2	TGTGCCAGCAGTGAAGGGTGGACTAGCGGAAAAGCCTACAATGAGCAGTTCTTC	CASSEGWTSGKAYNEQFF
TRBV7-9	TRBJ2-5	-	TGTGCCAGCAGCTTAGGTCTTCCCGGGACAACCAAGGGGACCCAGTACTTC	CASSLGLPGTTKGTQYF